The next 21 T cell receptor beta chains were all read from a single sample in a study of graft-versus-host responses after intestinal transplantation (TCRdb year 2021). The library came from the immunoSEQ multiplex PCR assay. The table was pulled from immuneACCESS by TCRdb, which kept in-frame rearrangements only. Such tables lose some clones; where checked, under half of the loss comes from unresolved V genes, and the rest has no known cause. In this sample the table shows about 25,000 clones, around 95% of which occur a single time. Roughly 0.89% of the sample is taken by the ten largest. Sequencing was performed on PBMCs, taken 30 days after intestinal transplant. These receptor sequences come from a human patient who received an intestinal transplant, so some T cells may come from the graft donor.

The J gene is TRBJ2-7, the V gene TRBV5-5; maybe TRBD2 (5 bases). The V end was cut by 1 base, the J end by 4 bases, with 6 bases between. CDR1 is SGHKS and CDR2 is YYEKEE in the germline V gene (reference sequence). This CDR3 has 12 residues. The CDR3 DNA is TGTGCCAGCAGCTTGCCGGGATACGAGCAGTACTTC. Translation: CASSLPGYEQYF.

The chain has TRBV30 and TRBJ1-6; no firm D call. The CDR3 extends over 17 amino acids. Germline V gene lookup returns CDR1 GTSNPN and CDR2 SVGIG (reference sequence). V gave up 2 bases and J gave up 4 bases, with 18 bases separating them. This chain's CDR3 is CAWSPFQHAQYNSPLHF. The CDR3 DNA sequence: TGTGCCTGGAGTCCTTTTCAACACGCTCAGTATAATTCACCCCTCCACTTT.

J is TRBJ2-7 and V is TRBV9, with D possibly matching TRBD2 (5 bases). CDR3 size: 14 residues. The germline gives CDR1 SGDLS, CDR2 YYNGEE. Trimming stripped 2 bases from V and 2 bases from J, with 11 bases between. Written as DNA, the CDR3 is TGTGCCAGCAGCGTCGATCTAGCAACCTACGAGCAGTACTTC. Amino acid sequence: CASSVDLATYEQYF.

The chain carries TRBV4-3 and TRBJ1-2; TRBD1 is a possible D gene (5 bases). Germline loops: CDR1 LGHNA, CDR2 YSLEER. This CDR3 region has 15 residues. Trimming took off 0 bases at V and 3 bases at J, with 11 bases between the two ends. CDR3 nucleotides: TGCGCCAGCAGCCAAGATCGAGGGGTCCACTATGGCTACACCTTC. This gives the protein CASSQDRGVHYGYTF.

The chain has TRBV4-1 and TRBJ1-5; D call uncertain. There are 15 residues in the CDR3. The germline gives CDR1 MGHRA, CDR2 YSYEKL. V was shortened by 0 bases and J by 5 bases, with 11 bases between the two germline ends. DNA for the CDR3: TGCGCCAGCAGCCAAGATAGGGCAGACTATCAGCCCCAGCATTTT. Translated: CASSQDRADYQPQHF.

The V gene is TRBV5-1, the J gene TRBJ2-1; 7 bases match TRBD1. The junction had 5 bases not matched to a gene; V was cut back by 0 bases and J by 8 bases. The CDR3 extends over 14 amino acids. Germline loops: CDR1 SGHRS, CDR2 YFSETQ. This chain's CDR3 is CASSLGQGPYEQFF. For the CDR3, the DNA is TGCGCCAGCAGCTTGGGACAGGGTCCCTATGAGCAGTTCTTC.

The V gene is TRBV30, the J gene TRBJ1-5; TRBD1 is a possible D gene (5 bases). Germline V gene lookup returns CDR1 GTSNPN and CDR2 SVGIG (reference sequence). The V gene lost 0 bases and the J gene lost 4 bases, with 10 bases spanning the gap. This CDR3 spans 14 amino acids. CDR3 sequence reads: CAWSVRGGNQPQHF. CDR3 nucleotide sequence: TGTGCCTGGAGTGTACGGGGGGGTAATCAGCCCCAGCATTTT.

The chain carries TRBV30 and TRBJ2-2, with D possibly being TRBD1 (9 bases). Germline V lookup: CDR1 GTSNPN, CDR2 SVGIG (reference sequence). Trimming removed 5 bases from V and 5 bases from J, with 30 bases in between. The CDR3 totals 19 residues. The CDR3 protein is CAWRPRGGVGQGETGELFF. DNA for the CDR3: TGTGCCTGGCGCCCCCGGGGGGGGGTGGGACAGGGCGAAACCGGGGAGCTGTTTTTT.

This sequence joins TRBV28 and TRBJ2-5; a possible D gene is TRBD2 (6 bases). Trimming removed 7 bases from V and 2 bases from J, with 14 bases in between. Germline CDR1 is MDHEN and CDR2 is SYDVKM. The CDR3 consists of 14 residues. CDR3 coding DNA: TGTGCCAGCACCGACCTAGCGTCACAAGAGACCCAGTACTTC. This codes for CASTDLASQETQYF.

The rearrangement uses TRBV7-8 and TRBJ1-1, with a possible D match to TRBD1 (6 bases). V was clipped by 7 bases and J by 5 bases, with 11 bases between them. CDR3 size: 12 residues. Germline CDR1 is SGHVS and CDR2 is FQNEAQ. CDR3 loop: CASTLTGTEAFF. The CDR3 bases are TGTGCCAGCACCCTTACAGGGACTGAAGCTTTCTTT.

The chain has TRBV4-1 and TRBJ1-5; D remains ambiguous. The CDR3 length is 15 residues. The germline V and J ends were trimmed by 3 bases and 9 bases, with 18 bases remaining between them. In germline, CDR1 is MGHRA, CDR2 YSYEKL. The CDR3 here is CASSQEFDAGWPQHF. The CDR3 DNA follows: TGCGCCAGCAGCCAGGAATTCGACGCCGGATGGCCCCAGCATTTT.

The J gene is TRBJ1-1, the V gene TRBV21-1. TRBV21-1 is described as a pseudogene. CDR3 length: 13 residues. The CDR3 spells CASRRRPNTEAFF. CDR3 coding DNA: TGTGCCAGCAGGAGAAGGCCGAACACTGAAGCTTTCTTT.

This chain links TRBV2 with TRBJ1-2; D is ambiguous. This CDR3 contains 13 residues. Trimming removed 2 bases at V and 4 bases at J, with 8 bases between. Germline lookup yields CDR1 SNHLY and CDR2 FYNNEI. The CDR3 DNA reads as TGTGCCAGCAGTGAATCTCCAATCTATGGCTACACCTTC. As protein: CASSESPIYGYTF.

The chain combines TRBV2 with TRBJ2-7; D is unresolved. This CDR3 contains 12 residues. V was shortened by 1 base and J by 3 bases, with 4 bases between the two germline ends. Per germline, CDR1 SNHLY and CDR2 FYNNEI. The CDR3 loop reads CASSEGSYEQYF. The CDR3 coding sequence is TGTGCCAGCAGTGAAGGCAGCTACGAGCAGTACTTC.

The V call is TRBV27, the J call TRBJ2-7; D gene uncertain. Trimming took off 2 bases at V and 2 bases at J, with 7 bases between the two ends. CDR3 size: 13 residues. In germline, CDR1 is MNHEY, CDR2 SMNVEV (reference sequence). The CDR3 coding sequence is TGTGCCAGCAGTTTAAACCCACCCTACGAGCAGTACTTC. This encodes CASSLNPPYEQYF.

J is TRBJ2-7 and V is TRBV11-2; unclear D gene. The CDR3 totals 12 residues. Trimming shortened V by 2 bases and J by 4 bases, and 6 bases separated the two germline ends. CDR1 and CDR2 (germline): SGHAT, FQNNGV. CDR3 amino acids: CASSLTSYEQYF. The CDR3 DNA reads as TGTGCCAGCAGCTTAACCTCTTACGAGCAGTACTTC.

The chain combines TRBV6-5 with TRBJ2-5; TRBD1 is a possible D gene (6 bases). The CDR3 is 14 residues long. The germline gives CDR1 MNHEY, CDR2 SVGAGI. The V gene lost 2 bases and the J gene lost 4 bases, with 11 bases spanning the gap. The CDR3 DNA follows: TGTGCCAGCAGTTACGTTCTGGGGGCAGAGACCCAGTACTTC. It yields the protein CASSYVLGAETQYF.

The J gene is TRBJ2-7, the V gene TRBV10-2; 7 nucleotides agree with TRBD2. With 2 bases clipped from V and 3 bases from J, the junction kept 4 bases outside the gene matches. CDR3 length: 14 residues. The germline V gene has CDR1 WSHSY and CDR2 SAAADI. CDR3 in DNA: TGCGCCAGCAGTGAGGGGGACTATCTCTACGAGCAGTACTTC. Its protein is CASSEGDYLYEQYF.

The chain combines TRBV4-1 with TRBJ2-5; 11 nucleotides agree with TRBD2. V was clipped by 1 base and J by 2 bases; unmatched bases: 6. CDR3 length equals 17 residues. Germline-derived CDR1 and CDR2 are MGHRA and YSYEKL. CDR3 in DNA: TGCGCCAGCAGCCAAGGGGAACTAGCGGGAGAGCAAGAGACCCAGTACTTC. Translated, it gives CASSQGELAGEQETQYF.

This clone has only one observation. The chain employs TRBV19 and TRBJ1-1; D is unresolved. Germline values: CDR1 LNHDA, CDR2 SQIVND (reference sequence). With 8 bases removed from V and 0 bases from J, the gap between germline ends came to 10 bases. This CDR3 is built from 13 residues. Written as DNA, the CDR3 is TGTGCCAGTGGTAACCCCATGAACACTGAAGCTTTCTTT. Amino acids: CASGNPMNTEAFF.

The rearrangement joins TRBV7-2 to TRBJ2-7; D may be TRBD1 or TRBD2 (5 bases each). This CDR3 is 13 amino acids long. V dropped 5 bases and J dropped 2 bases, with 10 bases sitting between them. Germline V lookup: CDR1 SGHTA, CDR2 FQGNSA. This chain's CDR3 is CASSPRGPYEQYF. For the CDR3, the DNA is TGTGCCAGCAGCCCCCGGGGCCCCTACGAGCAGTACTTC. The variable domain in full, completed from reference TRBV7-2 and TRBJ2-7, reads GAGVSQSPSNKVTEKGKDVELRCDPISGHTALYWYRQSLGQGLEFLIYFQGNSAPDKSGLPSDRFSAERTGGSVSTLTIQRTQQEDSAVYLCASSPRGPYEQYFGPGTRLTVT.